These 16 T cell receptor beta chains were sequenced from one sample in a study of blood T cells in healthy people across ages. The use of a sample-barcoded 5' primer and a J-beta primer mix characterized a second PCR of about 7 to 12 cycles. TCRdb independently ran MiXCR on the 5' RACE reads; one entry per CDR3 protein. The sample lists fewer than 2,000,000 distinct CDR3 sequences; roughly two fifths were seen once. The sample comprised blood. The receptors were gathered from a human donor in good health.

V and J are TRBV7-6 and TRBJ2-6; D unresolved. V was clipped by 3 bases and J by 0 bases, with 6 bases between them. The V gene's germline CDR1 is SGHVS and CDR2 FNYEAQ. The CDR3 runs 15 residues. CDR3 DNA sequence: TGTGCCAGCAGCTTCGTTGTCTCTGGGGCCAACGTCCTGACTTTC. Translation: CASSFVVSGANVLTF. The variable domain in full, completed from reference TRBV7-6 and TRBJ2-6, reads GAGVSQSPRYKVTKRGQDVALRCDPISGHVSLYWYRQALGQGPEFLTYFNYEAQQDKSGLPNDRFSAERPEGSISTLTIQRTEQRDSAMYRCASSFVVSGANVLTFGAGSRLTVL.

V gene TRBV6-4 combines with J gene TRBJ2-1; TRBD1 matches 7 bases. CDR3 length: 14 amino acids. V lost 6 bases, J lost 6 bases, and 8 bases stayed unmatched. Germline-derived CDR1 and CDR2 are MRHNA and SNTAGT. The CDR3 spells CASRSDRVSNEQFF. CDR3 DNA: TGTGCCAGCAGATCCGACAGGGTTAGCAATGAGCAGTTCTTC.

This clonotype was recorded at least ten times. The chain carries TRBV6-2 or TRBV6-3 and TRBJ2-5; D not resolved. V lost 2 bases and J lost 1, with 8 bases in between. The CDR3 covers 14 residues. The V gene's germline CDR1 is MNHEY and CDR2 SVGEGT. The CDR3 DNA follows: TGTGCCAGCAGTTACGTGGGATCCCAAGAGACCCAGTACTTC. Protein: CASSYVGSQETQYF.

The chain is built from TRBV7-9 and TRBJ2-5; TRBD1 matches 9 bases. TRBJ2-7 explains the end of the DNA better; the J call may be wrong. CDR1 and CDR2 from the germline V gene are SEHNR and FQNEAQ (reference sequence). The CDR3 consists of 16 residues. CDR3 bases: TGTGCCAGCAGCTACACAGCCACAGGGGGCAGGAACGAGCAGTACTTC. As protein: CASSYTATGGRNEQYF.

This chain uses TRBV28 with TRBJ2-7, with no clear D. There are 12 residues in the CDR3. Germline V gene sequence: CDR1 MDHEN, CDR2 SYDVKM. Trimming shortened V by 4 bases and J by 7 bases, and 11 bases separated the two germline ends. CDR3 sequence reads: CASSSNMKEQYF. The DNA for the CDR3 is TGTGCCAGCAGTTCCAATATGAAAGAGCAGTACTTC.

The chain combines TRBV20-1 with TRBJ1-5; D gene unclear. The ends were cut back, 1 base at V and 7 bases at J, with 11 bases in the middle. The CDR3 sequence is 13 residues long. Germline CDR1 is DFQATT and CDR2 is SNEGSKA (reference sequence). CDR3 sequence reads: CSARATFFQPQHF. The DNA for the CDR3 is TGCAGTGCTAGAGCGACCTTCTTCCAGCCCCAGCATTTT.

V gene TRBV11-2 combines with J gene TRBJ2-1; D not resolved. V was pared by 5 bases and J by 5 bases, with 13 bases between. The CDR3 consists of 14 residues. Germline-derived CDR1 and CDR2 are SGHAT and FQNNGV. CDR3 nucleotide sequence: TGTGCCAGCAGCCTATATGAAGGCCACAATGAGCAGTTCTTC. It translates to CASSLYEGHNEQFF.

The chain uses TRBV12-3 or TRBV12-4 and TRBJ1-5, with 8 nucleotides matching TRBD1. The CDR3 consists of 16 residues. Trimming at V came to 0 bases and at J to 7 bases, leaving 8 bases not matched to a gene. The CDR3, as DNA: TGTGCCAGCAGTTTAGCAGACGGACAGGGAGGACAGCCCCAGCATTTT. The encoded protein is CASSLADGQGGQPQHF.

The gene calls are TRBV5-1 and TRBJ1-6; maybe TRBD1 (6 bases). V was pared by 1 base and J by 7 bases, with 12 bases between. The length of the CDR3 is 15 residues. In germline, CDR1 is SGHRS, CDR2 YFSETQ. The CDR3 bases are TGCGCCAGCAGCTTGACAGGGCTGGGGAATTCACCCCTCCACTTT. This translates into CASSLTGLGNSPLHF.

The gene calls are TRBV28 and TRBJ1-5; 7 nucleotides agree with TRBD1. CDR3 length: 14 amino acids. V gave up 7 bases and J gave up 5 bases; unmatched junction bases: 8. Per germline, CDR1 MDHEN and CDR2 SYDVKM. As DNA, the CDR3 is TGTGCCAGCACAAGACAGGGATGGGATCAGCCCCAGCATTTT. Protein product: CASTRQGWDQPQHF.

This chain joins TRBV5-1 and TRBJ1-1; weak D call: TRBD1 (6 bases). The CDR3 totals 15 residues. In germline, CDR1 is SGHRS, CDR2 YFSETQ. V dropped 0 bases and J dropped 6 bases, with 15 bases sitting between them. In DNA form, the CDR3 reads TGCGCCAGCAGCTTGGGGGGACAACGGGGATCTGAAGCTTTCTTT. The encoded protein is CASSLGGQRGSEAFF.

V and J are TRBV19 and TRBJ2-1, with 11 bases fitting TRBD2. This CDR3 contains 19 residues. Germline trimming cut 5 bases from V and 7 bases from J; bases unmatched to any gene: 19. Germline assignment: CDR1 LNHDA and CDR2 SQIVND (reference sequence). The CDR3 is CASSVSPYSGGAQFNEQFF. The CDR3 DNA reads as TGTGCCAGTAGTGTATCCCCTTATAGCGGGGGGGCCCAATTTAATGAGCAGTTCTTC.

This chain links TRBV7-9 with TRBJ1-6; unclear D gene. Germline CDR1 reads SEHNR; CDR2 reads FQNEAQ (reference sequence). Trimming removed 2 bases from V and 3 bases from J, with 11 bases in between. This CDR3 spans 16 amino acids. The CDR3 reads CASSLTGRNYNSPLHF. CDR3 bases: TGTGCCAGCAGCTTAACCGGACGGAACTATAATTCACCCCTCCACTTT. The entire variable domain, with the rest obtained from reference TRBV7-9 and TRBJ1-6, is as follows: DTGVSQNPRHKITKRGQNVTFRCDPISEHNRLYWYRQTLGQGPEFLTYFQNEAQLEKSRLLSDRFSAERPKGSFSTLEIQRTEQGDSAMYLCASSLTGRNYNSPLHFGNGTRLTVT.

The rearrangement joins TRBV20-1 to TRBJ2-5; D unresolved. Germline V gene data show CDR1 as DFQATT and CDR2 as SNEGSKA (reference sequence). Trimming removed 3 bases at V and 4 bases at J, with 12 bases between. This CDR3 contains 13 residues. In DNA, the CDR3 is TGCAGTGCTAGCGATCTCGGGCCAGAGACCCAGTACTTC. Translating gives CSASDLGPETQYF.

The rearrangement uses TRBV7-6 and TRBJ1-2; D not certain. The CDR3 is 13 residues long. With 2 bases removed from V and 8 bases from J, the gap between germline ends came to 12 bases. CDR1 and CDR2 (germline): SGHVS, FNYEAQ. This chain's CDR3 is CASSLQDLRGYTF. The DNA of the CDR3 is TGTGCCAGCAGCTTACAGGATTTACGGGGCTACACCTTC.

This chain uses TRBV12-3 or TRBV12-4 with TRBJ2-2, with TRBD2 as a possible D gene (7 bases). The CDR3 runs 18 residues. V was cut by 2 bases and J by 3 bases, with 19 bases left in between. In DNA, the CDR3 is TGTGCCAGCAGTTTAAGGGGGGGGGCGATGGGCGACACCGGGGAGCTGTTTTTT. Translating it yields CASSLRGGAMGDTGELFF.